These 4 T cell receptor beta chains came from one sample sequenced in a study of blood T cell repertoires in COVID-19. Data came from immunoSEQ multiplex PCR; TCRdb stores just in-frame clones and leaves some out. The sample has more than 150,000 clones; 80% are singletons. The specimen sequenced was PBMCs or T cells enriched from blood (not recorded which). The source is a man aged 55 to 70 who had been exposed to COVID-19.

There are a few counts of this clone. This chain links TRBV3-1 (or the pseudogene TRBV3-2) with TRBJ1-5; D call uncertain. Germline CDR1 and CDR2: LGHDT and YNNKEL (reference sequence). The ends were cut back, 1 base at V and 4 bases at J, with 11 bases in the middle. The CDR3 consists of 15 residues. The CDR3 loop is CASSQARGSNQPQHF. In nucleotides, the CDR3 is TGTGCCAGCAGCCAAGCGCGGGGATCAAATCAGCCCCAGCATTTT.

The chain has TRBV19 and TRBJ2-7; no clear D gene. This CDR3 spans 13 amino acids. Trimming removed 3 bases from V and 0 bases from J, with 6 bases in between. Germline CDR1 is LNHDA and CDR2 is SQIVND (reference sequence). The CDR3: CASSMPSSYEQYF. CDR3 in DNA: TGTGCCAGTAGTATGCCGAGCTCCTACGAGCAGTACTTC.

This clone occurred a few times. The chain recombines TRBV10-2 with TRBJ1-4, with D possibly being TRBD1 (6 bases). This CDR3 is 13 amino acids long. The V end was cut by 10 bases, the J end by 6 bases, with 15 bases between. Germline-derived CDR1 and CDR2 are WSHSY and SAAADI. This CDR3 reads CAIGRKGDEKLFF. DNA of the CDR3: TGCGCCATCGGACGGAAGGGGGATGAAAAACTGTTTTTT.

CDR3 DNA sequence: TGCGCCAGCAGCTTGACAGGGGGCATCTACGAGCAGTACTTC. The encoded protein is CASSLTGGIYEQYF. The V gene is TRBV5-1, the J gene TRBJ2-7; 9 bases match TRBD1. The CDR3 covers 14 residues. Trimming took 1 base from V and 3 from J; bases not matched to a gene: 2. CDR1 SGHRS and CDR2 YFSETQ come from the germline V gene.